This TCR beta chain was sequenced during a study of control samples from healthy donors and cancer patients. Assay: immunoSEQ multiplex PCR; the TCRdb copy retains only in-frame clones and omits some. The repertoire consists of approximately 89,000 clones, with roughly 84% occurring once and the leading ten covering over 2%. CDR1 is LGHNA, CDR2 YSLEER, per germline. Trimming took 1 base from V and 2 from J, leaving 9 bases between them. This CDR3 region has 15 residues. The chain has TRBV4-3 and TRBJ2-1; D gene unclear. This TCR came from a middle-aged woman in good health. The sample consisted of blood. CDR3 nucleotide sequence: TGCGCCAGCAGCCAAGGATGGAGCCCCTACAATGAGCAGTTCTTC. It is translated as CASSQGWSPYNEQFF.